Reported below is one TCR beta chain. The antigen is not known. The sample belongs to a study of T cell responses to AZD1222 COVID-19 vaccine. Study-level points and caveats: The repertoires were collected only after the peak T cell response. Targeting of unmutated variant regions was reportedly seen in nearly half of spike-specific TCRs. Vaccine-associated CD4 TCRs ranged over spike, dominating at 160-218 and 743-854.

Data came from immunoSEQ multiplex PCR; TCRdb stores just in-frame clones and leaves some out. The table includes around 72,000 clones, roughly 91% detected once. The sample here was peripheral blood, taken on day 0 of AZD1222 vaccination. This TCR derives from an adult in good health.

The CDR3 loop is CASSQGTAKPPLHF. In DNA form, the CDR3 reads TGTGCCAGCAGCCAAGGGACAGCGAAACCACCCCTCCACTTT. V and J are TRBV14 and TRBJ1-6, with D tentatively TRBD1 (6 bases). The CDR3 totals 14 residues. Germline CDR1 SGHDN, CDR2 FVKESK. V was pared by 1 base and J by 11 bases, with 12 bases between.